These T cell receptor beta chains were read from a single sample in a study of T-cell memory formation after mild COVID-19. TCRdb reprocessed the 5' RACE reads with MiXCR, giving one entry per CDR3 protein. The table has about 49,000 distinct CDR3 sequences, around 7% seen once. The material sequenced was PBMCs or a T cell subset sorted from them (not recorded which). The origin of the receptors is a man aged 18 to 30 who had mild COVID-19 (a few samples of this study predate the infection). Cell type and time point are not known. Both conserved end residues are part of each CDR3. Each record gives: J gene, clone size, D gene, V gene, CDR3 protein, CDR3 DNA. The D gene is left open where the match is weak. The size of a clone is reported for some rows only, either as once, few or many, or as a class for expanded clones.

TRBJ1-5	few	NA	TRBV12-3/TRBV12-4	CASSLMQGNQPQHF	TGTGCCAGCAGTTTAATGCAGGGCAATCAGCCCCAGCATTTT
TRBJ2-7	few	TRBD1	TRBV7-9	CASSKTGTVYEQYF	TGTGCCAGCAGCAAGACCGGGACAGTATACGAGCAGTACTTC
TRBJ2-7	few	TRBD1	TRBV20-1	CSARRTGASYEQYF	TGCAGTGCCCGACGGACAGGGGCCTCCTACGAGCAGTACTTC
TRBJ2-3	few	NA	TRBV14	CASSPGRWGTDTQYF	TGTGCCAGCAGCCCGGGCCGATGGGGCACAGATACGCAGTATTTT
TRBJ2-5	NA	TRBD2	TRBV5-1	CASSPTLAGGRETQYF	TGCGCCAGCAGCCCCACACTAGCGGGGGGGCGGGAGACCCAGTACTTC
TRBJ2-7	NA	NA	TRBV20-1	CSARSSGTLFDEQYF	TGCAGTGCGCGTTCCTCCGGGACACTCTTCGACGAGCAGTACTTC
TRBJ2-7	few	TRBD1	TRBV11-2	CASSLLPGQVYEQYF	TGTGCCAGCAGCTTACTCCCGGGACAGGTCTACGAGCAGTACTTC
TRBJ2-3	NA	NA	TRBV19	CASAASNSDTQYF	TGTGCCAGTGCCGCGTCCAACTCAGATACGCAGTATTTT
TRBJ1-2	NA	NA	TRBV20-1	CSASQGIYGGYTF	TGCAGTGCTAGCCAGGGGATCTATGGCGGCTACACCTTC
TRBJ2-6	few	TRBD1	TRBV7-9	CASSRWGQGKGGNVLTF	TGTGCCAGCAGCCGATGGGGACAGGGAAAAGGGGGCAACGTCCTGACTTTC
TRBJ2-4	many	NA	TRBV18	CASSPPNRADIQYF	TGTGCCAGCTCACCACCGAACAGGGCGGACATTCAGTACTTC
TRBJ2-3	many	TRBD1	TRBV6-5	CASSGPDRGRVHGTDTQYF	TGTGCCAGCAGTGGACCGGACAGGGGGCGCGTCCATGGCACAGATACGCAGTATTTT
TRBJ1-5	medium-sized	NA	TRBV7-2	CASSDSNQPQHF	TGTGCCAGCAGTGACAGCAATCAGCCCCAGCATTTT
TRBJ2-5	many	NA	TRBV5-1	CASSLTEETQYF	TGCGCCAGCAGCCTTACTGAAGAGACCCAGTACTTC
TRBJ2-1	few	NA	TRBV15	CATSNGYNEQFF	TGTGCCACCAGCAACGGCTACAATGAGCAGTTCTTC
TRBJ1-2	many	NA	TRBV7-9	CASSFSGGGYTF	TGTGCCAGCAGCTTTAGCGGGGGTGGCTACACCTTC
TRBJ2-7	NA	NA	TRBV5-1	CASSLGQSSYEQYF	TGCGCCAGCAGCTTGGGACAGTCCTCCTACGAGCAGTACTTC
TRBJ2-3	many	NA	TRBV12-5	CASGPSGADTQYF	TGTGCTAGTGGCCCTTCCGGGGCAGATACGCAGTATTTT
TRBJ2-1	NA	NA	TRBV7-2	CASSFRVVGVDEQFF	TGTGCCAGCAGCTTCCGGGTCGTCGGAGTGGATGAGCAGTTCTTC
TRBJ1-1	NA	NA	TRBV11-2	CASSLSTGEAFF	TGTGCCAGCAGCTTAAGTACAGGGGAAGCTTTCTTT
TRBJ1-5	few	NA	TRBV4-1	CASSQGISNQPQHF	TGCGCCAGCAGCCAAGGAATAAGCAATCAGCCCCAGCATTTT
TRBJ1-4	NA	NA	TRBV6-1	CASSETRTNEKLFF	TGTGCCAGCAGTGAAACAAGAACTAATGAAAAACTGTTTTTT
TRBJ2-3	few	NA	TRBV4-1	CASSQEGVASADTQYF	TGCGCCAGCAGCCAAGAAGGGGTGGCGAGCGCAGATACGCAGTATTTT
TRBJ1-5	few	NA	TRBV7-9	CASSNELADKSQPQHF	TGTGCCAGCAGCAACGAATTGGCCGACAAGTCTCAGCCCCAGCATTTT
TRBJ2-3	NA	TRBD2	TRBV7-2	CASSGTSGPGDTQYF	TGTGCCAGCAGTGGGACTAGCGGGCCGGGGGATACGCAGTATTTT
TRBJ2-3	many	TRBD2	TRBV6-5	CASRSFGGSDTQYF	TGTGCCAGCAGGTCTTTCGGGGGGTCAGATACGCAGTATTTT
TRBJ2-2	many	NA	TRBV5-5	CASSSYTGELFF	TGTGCCAGCAGCTCCTACACCGGGGAGCTGTTTTTT
TRBJ2-2	few	NA	TRBV7-2	CASSPMGGELFF	TGTGCCAGCAGTCCGATGGGCGGGGAGCTGTTTTTT
TRBJ1-5	few	NA	TRBV6-2/TRBV6-3	CASTLGAGQPQHF	TGTGCCAGCACCCTAGGGGCCGGCCAGCCCCAGCATTTT
TRBJ1-1	NA	TRBD1	TRBV10-3	CAIRETGDTEAFF	TGTGCCATCAGAGAAACAGGGGACACTGAAGCTTTCTTT
TRBJ1-1	NA	TRBD1	TRBV7-3	CASLQGARTEAFF	TGTGCCAGCTTACAGGGGGCCAGGACTGAAGCTTTCTTT
TRBJ2-1	many	NA	TRBV4-3	CASSQDPVGSSGEQFF	TGCGCCAGCAGCCAAGATCCGGTAGGGTCGTCGGGTGAGCAGTTCTTC
TRBJ1-2	few	TRBD1	TRBV7-3	CASSLAPGQGKSYTF	TGTGCCAGCAGCTTAGCCCCGGGACAGGGGAAAAGCTACACCTTC
TRBJ2-4	NA	TRBD2	TRBV7-2	CASSYGGSKNIQYF	TGTGCCAGCAGCTACGGGGGGTCCAAAAACATTCAGTACTTC
TRBJ1-5	few	NA	TRBV28	CASRTMGSGNQPQHF	TGTGCCAGCAGGACGATGGGGTCGGGCAATCAGCCCCAGCATTTT
TRBJ2-3	many	TRBD1	TRBV20-1	CSAGPGGAGTDTQYF	TGCAGTGCGGGTCCAGGGGGCGCGGGCACAGATACGCAGTATTTT
TRBJ2-7	medium-sized	NA	TRBV5-1	CASSLAVGIYEQYF	TGCGCCAGCAGCTTGGCCGTGGGGATTTACGAGCAGTACTTC
TRBJ1-2	NA	NA	TRBV20-1	CSAETANYGYTF	TGCAGTGCTGAGACAGCTAACTATGGCTACACCTTC
TRBJ2-2	few	NA	TRBV7-2	CASSFGGRVTGELFF	TGTGCCAGCAGCTTCGGGGGAAGGGTAACCGGGGAGCTGTTTTTT
TRBJ2-5	NA	TRBD1	TRBV7-8	CASSTGQGKTTQYF	TGTGCCAGCAGCACCGGACAGGGAAAGACGACCCAGTACTTC
TRBJ2-1	few	NA	TRBV2	CASSNTGVNEQFF	TGTGCCAGCAGTAACACGGGAGTGAATGAGCAGTTCTTC
TRBJ2-1	large	TRBD2	TRBV7-8	CASSFGTSVLISQFF	TGTGCCAGCAGCTTCGGGACTAGCGTCTTGATCTCCCAGTTCTTC
TRBJ2-3	NA	NA	TRBV19	CASGATSTDTQYF	TGTGCCAGTGGGGCTACTAGCACAGATACGCAGTATTTT